The entry below describes one TCR beta chain. This clonotype was seen many times. Its specific antigen is unknown. The input lacks base qualities; no much larger clone sits a single base away. The sample comes from a study of T cell repertoires in cytomegalovirus infection (dated by TCRdb to between 2018 and 2020). Regarding the complete study: Donor HLA type was relevant to the analysis, as public TCR beta signatures indicated carriage of CMV infection together with the matching HLA type. The paper as a whole reports these results and caveats: Carriers of CMV infection plus the relevant HLA type were discriminated by the cumulative frequency of public TCR beta family members in the study cohort and in an independent 352-donor cohort. In the ex vivo response, HLA-C-restricted CMV-specific TCR beta clonotypes were dominant, and in two of eight donors the single most frequent clonotype came from this HLA-C-restricted group.

CDR3 length: 13 amino acids, cysteine to phenylalanine. Of the read, only the CDR3 DNA is kept; its 39 bases are in frame from base 1. Relative to germline, V is 7 bases shorter and J is 5 bases shorter, with 14 bases between their ends. Reads for this sample came from an Illumina HiSeq 1500. TCRdb ran its own pipeline on the public reads, namely fastp trimming at Q25 and MiXCR clone calling, and kept in-frame beta chains. When rows share a CDR3 protein, they turn into one entry using the most common DNA and genes. This sample holds a few hundred thousand distinct CDR3 sequences; less than 9.5% were observed only once. The top ten constitute over 12% of the sample.

The chain employs TRBV12-3 or TRBV12-4 and TRBJ1-1; no D gene can be assigned with confidence. The sequencing sample was made of PBMCs. The TCR was taken from a human donor in good health (CMV status not recorded). Some clones in this sample may be carry-over from other donors' samples. The CDR3 protein is CASTLFRGTEAFF. In nucleotides, the sequence is TGTGCCAGCACCTTATTTCGAGGGACTGAAGCTTTCTTT.